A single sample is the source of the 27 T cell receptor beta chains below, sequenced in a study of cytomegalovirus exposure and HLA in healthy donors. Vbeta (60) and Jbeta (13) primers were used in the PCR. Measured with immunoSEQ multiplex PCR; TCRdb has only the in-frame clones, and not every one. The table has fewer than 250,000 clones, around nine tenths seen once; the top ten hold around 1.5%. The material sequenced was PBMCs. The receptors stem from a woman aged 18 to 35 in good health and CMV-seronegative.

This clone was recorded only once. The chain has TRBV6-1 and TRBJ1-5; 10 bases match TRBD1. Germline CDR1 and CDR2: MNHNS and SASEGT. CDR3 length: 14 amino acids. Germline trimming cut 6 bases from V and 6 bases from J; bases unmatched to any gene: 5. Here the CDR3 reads CASRATGGGQPQHF. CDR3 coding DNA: TGTGCCAGCAGAGCGACAGGGGGCGGTCAGCCCCAGCATTTT.

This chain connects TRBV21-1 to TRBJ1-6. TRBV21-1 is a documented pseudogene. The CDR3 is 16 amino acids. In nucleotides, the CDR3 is TGTGCCAGCAGCAACCGAGGAGACTCCTATAATTCACCCCTCCACTTT. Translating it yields CASSNRGDSYNSPLHF.

CDR3 nucleotide sequence: TGTGCCAGCAGCTTGGATATTCCCTCAACGGGGCAGTACTTC. Translated, it gives CASSLDIPSTGQYF. V is TRBV7-8 and J is TRBJ2-7, with D uncertain. From germline, CDR1 is SGHVS and CDR2 FQNEAQ. The CDR3 loop spans 14 amino acids. With 3 bases removed from V and 9 bases from J, the gap between germline ends came to 18 bases.

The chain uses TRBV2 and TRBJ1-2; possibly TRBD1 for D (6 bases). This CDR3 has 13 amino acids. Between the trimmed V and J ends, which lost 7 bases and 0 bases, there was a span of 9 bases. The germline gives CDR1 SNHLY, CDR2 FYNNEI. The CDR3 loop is CASKNRANYGYTF. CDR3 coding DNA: TGTGCCAGCAAGAACAGGGCTAACTATGGCTACACCTTC. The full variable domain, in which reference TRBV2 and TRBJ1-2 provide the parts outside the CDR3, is EPEVTQTPSHQVTQMGQEVILRCVPISNHLYFYWYRQILGQKVEFLVSFYNNEISEKSEIFDDQFSVERPDGSNFTLKIRSTKLEDSAMYFCASKNRANYGYTFGSGTRLTVV.

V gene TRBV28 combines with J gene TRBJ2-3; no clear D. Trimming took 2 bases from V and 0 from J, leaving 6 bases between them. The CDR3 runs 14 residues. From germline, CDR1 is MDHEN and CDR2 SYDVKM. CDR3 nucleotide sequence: TGTGCCAGCAGTTTAGCCAGGAGCACAGATACGCAGTATTTT. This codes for CASSLARSTDTQYF.

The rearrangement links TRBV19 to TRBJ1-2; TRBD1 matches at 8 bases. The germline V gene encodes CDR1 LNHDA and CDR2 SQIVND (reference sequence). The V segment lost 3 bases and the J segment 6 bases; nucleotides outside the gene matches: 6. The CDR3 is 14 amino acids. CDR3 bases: TGTGCCAGTAGTATCGGGGACAGGTATAATGGCTACACCTTC. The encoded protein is CASSIGDRYNGYTF.

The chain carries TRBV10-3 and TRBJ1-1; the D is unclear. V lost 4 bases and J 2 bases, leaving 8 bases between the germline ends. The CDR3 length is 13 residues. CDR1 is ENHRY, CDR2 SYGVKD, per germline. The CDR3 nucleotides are TGTGCCATCAGTGCAACAATTAACACTGAAGCTTTCTTT. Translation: CAISATINTEAFF.

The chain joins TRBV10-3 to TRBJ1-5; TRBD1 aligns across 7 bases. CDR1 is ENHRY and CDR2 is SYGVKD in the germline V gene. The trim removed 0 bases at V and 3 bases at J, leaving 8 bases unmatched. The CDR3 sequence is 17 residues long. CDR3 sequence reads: CAISESGQAGLNQPQHF. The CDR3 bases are TGTGCCATCAGTGAGTCCGGACAGGCAGGTCTCAATCAGCCCCAGCATTTT.

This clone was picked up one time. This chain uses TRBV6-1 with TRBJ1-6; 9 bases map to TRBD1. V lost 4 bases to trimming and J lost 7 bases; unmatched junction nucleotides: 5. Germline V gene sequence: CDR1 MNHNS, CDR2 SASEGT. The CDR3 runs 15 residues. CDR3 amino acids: CASSGGTGRNSPLHF. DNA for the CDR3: TGTGCCAGCAGTGGGGGGACAGGGCGGAATTCACCCCTCCACTTT.

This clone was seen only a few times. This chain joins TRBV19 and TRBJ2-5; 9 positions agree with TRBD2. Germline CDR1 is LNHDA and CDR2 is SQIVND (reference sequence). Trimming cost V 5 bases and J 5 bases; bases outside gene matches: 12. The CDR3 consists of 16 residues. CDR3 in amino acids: CASSSIAGVTWETQYF. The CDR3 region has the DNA TGTGCCAGTAGTTCCATAGCGGGAGTGACTTGGGAGACCCAGTACTTC. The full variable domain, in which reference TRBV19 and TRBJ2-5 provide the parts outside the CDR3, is DGGITQSPKYLFRKEGQNVTLSCEQNLNHDAMYWYRQDPGQGLRLIYYSQIVNDFQKGDIAEGYSVSREKKESFPLTVTSAQKNPTAFYLCASSSIAGVTWETQYFGPGTRLLVL.

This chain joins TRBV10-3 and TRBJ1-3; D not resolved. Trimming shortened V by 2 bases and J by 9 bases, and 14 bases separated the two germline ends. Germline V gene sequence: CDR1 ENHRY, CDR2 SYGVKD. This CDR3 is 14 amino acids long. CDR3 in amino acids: CAISEPGAAATIYF. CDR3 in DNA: TGTGCCATCAGTGAGCCGGGAGCTGCCGCCACCATATATTTT.

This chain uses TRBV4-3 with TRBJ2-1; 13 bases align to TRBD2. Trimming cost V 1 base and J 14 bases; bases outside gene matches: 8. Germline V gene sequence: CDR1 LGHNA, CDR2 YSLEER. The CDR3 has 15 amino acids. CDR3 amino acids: CASSQGTSGSGKKFF. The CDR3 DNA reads TGCGCCAGCAGCCAAGGGACTAGCGGGAGTGGAAAAAAGTTCTTC.

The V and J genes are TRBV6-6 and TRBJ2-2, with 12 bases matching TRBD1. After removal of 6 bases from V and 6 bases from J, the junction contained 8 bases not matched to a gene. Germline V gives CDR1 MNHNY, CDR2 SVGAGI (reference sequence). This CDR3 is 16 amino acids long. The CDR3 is CASSRSGQGASGELFF. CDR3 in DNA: TGTGCCAGCAGCAGATCGGGACAGGGGGCATCCGGGGAGCTGTTTTTT.

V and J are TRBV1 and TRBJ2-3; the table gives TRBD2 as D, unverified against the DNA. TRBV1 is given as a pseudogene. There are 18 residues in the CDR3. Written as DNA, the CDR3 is TGCACCAGCAGCCAAGAGCCCGTGGAGCGGGAAGGCACAGATACGCAGTATTTT. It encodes CTSSQEPVEREGTDTQYF.

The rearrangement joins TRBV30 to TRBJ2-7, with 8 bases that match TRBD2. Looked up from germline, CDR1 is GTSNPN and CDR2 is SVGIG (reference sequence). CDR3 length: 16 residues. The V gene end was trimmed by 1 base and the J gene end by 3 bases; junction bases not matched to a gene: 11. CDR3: CAWSDVGAGGVYEQYF. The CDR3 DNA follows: TGTGCCTGGAGTGACGTGGGCGCGGGGGGTGTCTACGAGCAGTACTTC.

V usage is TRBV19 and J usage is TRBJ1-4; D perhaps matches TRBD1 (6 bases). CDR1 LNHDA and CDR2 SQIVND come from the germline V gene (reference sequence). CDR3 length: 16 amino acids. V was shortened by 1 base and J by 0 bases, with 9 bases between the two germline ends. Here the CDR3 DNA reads TGTGCCAGTAGTATAGGGACAGCTGCAACTAATGAAAAACTGTTTTTT. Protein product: CASSIGTAATNEKLFF.

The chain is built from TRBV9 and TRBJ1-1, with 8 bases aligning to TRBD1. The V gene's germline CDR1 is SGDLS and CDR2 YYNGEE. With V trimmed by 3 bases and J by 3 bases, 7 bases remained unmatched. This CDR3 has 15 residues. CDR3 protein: CASSGAQGAHTEAFF. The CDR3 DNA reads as TGTGCCAGCAGCGGGGCGCAGGGGGCCCACACTGAAGCTTTCTTT.

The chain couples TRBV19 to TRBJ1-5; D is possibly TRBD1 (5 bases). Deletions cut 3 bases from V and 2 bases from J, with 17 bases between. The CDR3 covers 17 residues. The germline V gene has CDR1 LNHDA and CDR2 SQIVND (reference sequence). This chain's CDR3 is CASSMGGRGWGNQPQHF. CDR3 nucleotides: TGTGCCAGTAGTATGGGGGGACGCGGTTGGGGCAATCAGCCCCAGCATTTT.

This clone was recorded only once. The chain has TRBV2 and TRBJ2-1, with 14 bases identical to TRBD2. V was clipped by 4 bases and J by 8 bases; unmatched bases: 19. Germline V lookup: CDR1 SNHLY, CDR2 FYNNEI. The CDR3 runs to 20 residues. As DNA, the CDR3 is TGTGCCAGCAGTGGCCTGGGACTAGCGGGGGCCTCCCCCGGGGTCGATGAGCAGTTCTTC. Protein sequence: CASSGLGLAGASPGVDEQFF.

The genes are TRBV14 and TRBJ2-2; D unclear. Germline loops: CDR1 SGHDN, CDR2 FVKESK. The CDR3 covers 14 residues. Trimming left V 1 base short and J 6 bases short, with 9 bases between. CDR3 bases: TGTGCCAGCAGCCAAGTCGGAGTAGCCGGGGAGCTGTTTTTT. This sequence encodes CASSQVGVAGELFF.

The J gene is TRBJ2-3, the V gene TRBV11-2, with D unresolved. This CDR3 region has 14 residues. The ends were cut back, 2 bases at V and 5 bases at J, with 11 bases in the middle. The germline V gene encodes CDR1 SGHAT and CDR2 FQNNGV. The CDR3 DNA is TGTGCCAGCAGCTTACCCGCTGCGATAGATACGCAGTATTTT. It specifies CASSLPAAIDTQYF.

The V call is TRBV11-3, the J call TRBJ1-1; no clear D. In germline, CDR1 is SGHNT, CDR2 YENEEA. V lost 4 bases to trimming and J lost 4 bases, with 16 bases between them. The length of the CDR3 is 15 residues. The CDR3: CASSSRYFPTTEAFF. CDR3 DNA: TGTGCCAGCAGCTCCCGCTATTTCCCAACCACTGAAGCTTTCTTT.

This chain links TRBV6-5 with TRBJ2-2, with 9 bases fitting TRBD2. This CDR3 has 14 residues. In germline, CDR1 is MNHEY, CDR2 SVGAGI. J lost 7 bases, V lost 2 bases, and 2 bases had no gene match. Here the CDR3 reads CASSYARGGGELFF. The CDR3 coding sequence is TGTGCCAGCAGTTACGCGCGGGGGGGCGGGGAGCTGTTTTTT.

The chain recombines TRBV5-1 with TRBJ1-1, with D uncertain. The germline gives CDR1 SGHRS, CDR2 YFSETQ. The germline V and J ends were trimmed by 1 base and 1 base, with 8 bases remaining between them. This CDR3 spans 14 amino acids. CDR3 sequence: CASSLTNRNTEAFF. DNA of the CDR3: TGCGCCAGCAGCTTGACAAACAGGAACACTGAAGCTTTCTTT. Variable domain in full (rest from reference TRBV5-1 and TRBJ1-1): KAGVTQTPRYLIKTRGQQVTLSCSPISGHRSVSWYQQTPGQGLQFLFEYFSETQRNKGNFPGRFSGRQFSNSRSEMNVSTLELGDSALYLCASSLTNRNTEAFFGQGTRLTVV.

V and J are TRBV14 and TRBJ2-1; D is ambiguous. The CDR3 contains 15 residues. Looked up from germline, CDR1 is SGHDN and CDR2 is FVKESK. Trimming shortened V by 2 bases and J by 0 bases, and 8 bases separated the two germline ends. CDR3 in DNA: TGTGCCAGCAGCCAAACTCTTAGCTCCTACAATGAGCAGTTCTTC. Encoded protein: CASSQTLSSYNEQFF.

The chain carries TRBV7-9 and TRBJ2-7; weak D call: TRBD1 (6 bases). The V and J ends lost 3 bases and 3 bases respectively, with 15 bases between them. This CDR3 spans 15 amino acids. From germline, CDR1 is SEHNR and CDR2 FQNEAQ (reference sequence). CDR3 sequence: CASSLHRAGYYEQYF. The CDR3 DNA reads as TGTGCCAGCAGCTTGCACAGGGCGGGCTACTACGAGCAGTACTTC.

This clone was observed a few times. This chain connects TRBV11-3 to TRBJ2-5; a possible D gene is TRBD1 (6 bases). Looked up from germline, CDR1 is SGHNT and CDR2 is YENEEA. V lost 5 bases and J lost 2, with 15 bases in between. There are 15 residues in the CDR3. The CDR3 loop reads CASSRGTHKQETQYF. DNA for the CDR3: TGTGCCAGCAGCCGAGGGACACACAAGCAAGAGACCCAGTACTTC.